This T cell receptor beta chain emerged from a study of PD-1 blockade in classical Hodgkin lymphoma. As for this clone: Its specificity is not known.

General study findings and limits: TCR diversity in CD4+, not CD8+, cells rose significantly by C4D1.

Measured with immunoSEQ multiplex PCR; TCRdb has only the in-frame clones, and not every one. The data contain over 50,000 clones, around 90% of them seen just once; the ten biggest clones take up around 8.1%. Documented time point: cycle 4 day 1 (C4D1), after six to seven weeks of nivolumab. Exposure to brentuximab vedotin varied, and each patient had relapsed following autologous stem cell transplantation. The CDR3 sequence is 15 residues long. Trimming took 4 bases from V and 2 from J; bases not matched to a gene: 4. Germline CDR1 and CDR2: MDHEN and SYDVKM. The receptor comes from a human donor with classical Hodgkin lymphoma. V usage is TRBV28 and J usage is TRBJ2-3, with 9 bases fitting TRBD2. This specimen was peripheral blood mononuclear cells (PBMCs), taken before the fourth cycle of nivolumab. For the CDR3, the DNA is TGTGCCAGCAGTTACCTAGCGGGGTTCACAGATACGCAGTATTTT. It yields the protein CASSYLAGFTDTQYF.